These 24 T cell receptor beta chains originate from one sample sequenced in a study of T cell repertoires in cytomegalovirus infection. Which antigens these TCRs recognize remains unknown. TCRdb called the reads again in MiXCR, with one record for every CDR3 protein. The sample shows fewer than 1,000,000 distinct CDR3 sequences, 31% of them seen only once. The source material was cultured CD8+ T cells from PBMCs, sampled from culture after CMV antigen stimulation. The receptor source for this set is a human donor in good health (CMV status not recorded). Some clones in this sample may be carry-over from other donors' samples.

This clonotype came up a few times. The J gene is TRBJ1-4, the V gene TRBV28; 7 nucleotides line up with TRBD1. Per the germline V gene, CDR1 is MDHEN and CDR2 is SYDVKM. CDR3 size: 16 residues. J was trimmed by 3 bases and V by 6 bases; bases with no gene match: 10. The CDR3 reads CASRLHRGAANEKLFF. As DNA, the CDR3 is TGTGCCAGCAGGCTCCACAGGGGCGCGGCTAATGAAAAACTGTTTTTT.

This clonotype was counted a few times. This chain uses TRBV6-5 with TRBJ1-1; 7 positions match TRBD1. Germline CDR1 is MNHEY and CDR2 is SVGAGI. CDR3 size: 16 residues. V lost 6 bases, J lost 2 bases, and 12 bases stayed unmatched. The CDR3 bases are TGTGCCAGCAGGACCGACAGGGTTTTAGAAAACACTGAAGCTTTCTTT. It encodes CASRTDRVLENTEAFF.

In this sample, this clonotype turned up a few times. The V gene is TRBV7-9, the J gene TRBJ2-7; D remains ambiguous. Germline lookup yields CDR1 SEHNR and CDR2 FQNEAQ (reference sequence). Trimming took off 1 base at V and 5 bases at J, with 3 bases between the two ends. The CDR3 loop spans 11 amino acids. The CDR3 DNA reads as TGTGCCAGCAGCTTAGACGACGAGCAGTACGTC. It encodes CASSLDDEQYV.

Comment on this clonotype: The conserved phenylalanine or tryptophan is not found at the CDR3 terminus, so this likely reflects a read error. The CDR3 reads CASSEWTSGGNEQFS. The CDR3 bases are TGTGCCAGCAGCGAGTGGACTAGCGGGGGCAATGAGCAGTTCTCC. The chain recombines TRBV11-2 with TRBJ2-1; 13 positions match TRBD2. The germline V gene encodes CDR1 SGHAT and CDR2 FQNNGV. CDR3 length: 15 residues. The V gene end was trimmed by 5 bases and the J gene end by 6 bases; junction bases not matched to a gene: 4.

This clonotype has more than one count but fewer than ten. V usage is TRBV19 and J usage is TRBJ1-2; D call uncertain. V was cut by 4 bases and J by 4 bases, with 10 bases left in between. CDR1 is LNHDA and CDR2 is SQIVND in the germline V gene (reference sequence). This CDR3 contains 13 residues. The CDR3 spells CASSRDGIYGYTF. Here the CDR3 DNA reads TGTGCCAGTAGTAGAGACGGGATCTATGGCTACACCTTC.

The table lists this clonotype with many counts. This rearrangement joins TRBV7-6 to TRBJ1-5, with no clear D. This CDR3 comprises 15 residues. Trimming removed 5 bases from V and 3 bases from J, with 14 bases in between. The germline gives CDR1 SGHVS, CDR2 FNYEAQ. The chain's CDR3 is CASSLRTGFNQPQHF. The CDR3 region has the DNA TGTGCCAGCAGCCTTCGAACGGGCTTCAATCAGCCCCAGCATTTT.

V usage is TRBV15 and J usage is TRBJ1-2, with a tentative D call TRBD1 (5 bases). The CDR3 length is 13 residues. Germline V gives CDR1 LNHNV, CDR2 YYDKDF (reference sequence). Trimming took 4 bases from V and 6 from J, leaving 12 bases between them. The CDR3 region has the DNA TGTGCCACCAGCAACGACAGAGGGCATGGCTACACCTTC. Translating it yields CATSNDRGHGYTF.

The chain employs TRBV4-1 and TRBJ2-7; 9 nucleotides align to TRBD2. The V and J ends lost 2 bases and 7 bases, in that order; junction bases with no gene match: 12. The CDR3 is 16 amino acids. Germline V gene lookup returns CDR1 MGHRA and CDR2 YSYEKL. CDR3 nucleotide sequence: TGCGCCAGCAGCCAACAGGAGCGGGGGGTTTTGTTTGAGCAGTACTTC. It encodes CASSQQERGVLFEQYF.

This rearrangement joins TRBV6-2 or TRBV6-3 to TRBJ1-1; no definite D call. V was clipped by 4 bases and J by 3 bases, with 15 bases between them. CDR1 MNHEY and CDR2 SVGEGT come from the germline V gene. The CDR3 totals 15 residues. The CDR3 DNA is TGTGCCAGCAGTTGGGCCTCCATCGGGTACACTGAAGCTTTCTTT. Translated, it gives CASSWASIGYTEAFF.

Comments on this clonotype: Its ends do not fully match the called genes, so a read error is possible. V usage is TRBV7-9 and J usage is TRBJ2-1; no definite D call. The germline V gene has CDR1 SEHNR and CDR2 FQNEAQ (reference sequence). The CDR3 extends over 11 amino acids. CDR3 in amino acids: CASRFNSDLIF. CDR3 sequence (DNA): TGTGCCAGCAGGTTCAATTCCGACTTAATCTTC.

This clonotype showed up many times. In nucleotides, the CDR3 is TGTGCCAGCAGCGAAGATCCGTGGGGGAATGAGCAGTTCTTC. Translation: CASSEDPWGNEQFF. The chain links TRBV7-2 to TRBJ2-1; TRBD1 or TRBD2 may be the D gene (5 bases each). V was pared by 5 bases and J by 7 bases, with 15 bases between. Germline V gene lookup returns CDR1 SGHTA and CDR2 FQGNSA. The CDR3 totals 14 residues. Filled out from reference TRBV7-2 and TRBJ2-1, the complete variable domain reads GAGVSQSPSNKVTEKGKDVELRCDPISGHTALYWYRQSLGQGLEFLIYFQGNSAPDKSGLPSDRFSAERTGGSVSTLTIQRTQQEDSAVYLCASSEDPWGNEQFFGPGTRLTVL.

The CDR3 nucleotides read TGCAGTGCTAGTAACCCTGACAGTAACTATGGCTACACCTTC. Its translation: CSASNPDSNYGYTF. The chain has TRBV20-1 and TRBJ1-2; D might be TRBD1 (5 bases). The CDR3 extends over 14 amino acids. Germline values: CDR1 DFQATT, CDR2 SNEGSKA (reference sequence). Trimming shortened V by 3 bases and J by 1 base, and 12 bases separated the two germline ends.

The V call is TRBV5-5, the J call TRBJ2-5; D not resolved. Germline CDR1 reads SGHKS; CDR2 reads YYEKEE (reference sequence). The ends were cut back, 6 bases at V and 2 bases at J, with 8 bases in the middle. The CDR3 is 12 residues long. The CDR3 loop is CASKLFQETQYF. The CDR3 DNA sequence: TGTGCCAGCAAACTCTTTCAAGAGACCCAGTACTTC.

This rearrangement joins TRBV29-1 to TRBJ2-3, with D possibly being TRBD1 (5 bases). The CDR3 is 18 amino acids. V lost 1 base and J 4 bases, leaving 24 bases between the germline ends. The germline CDR1 and CDR2 sequences are SQVTM and ANQGSEA. This chain's CDR3 is CSVEGGVLGQPRPDTQYF. As DNA, the CDR3 is TGCAGCGTTGAAGGGGGTGTCCTAGGACAACCCCGCCCAGATACGCAGTATTTT.

The V call is TRBV2, the J call TRBJ1-1; D may be TRBD1 (6 bases). V dropped 10 bases and J dropped 3 bases, with 15 bases sitting between them. CDR3 length equals 13 residues. Germline V gene sequence: CDR1 SNHLY, CDR2 FYNNEI. CDR3 loop: CAILGGGYTEAFF. The CDR3 DNA follows: TGTGCCATCCTTGGAGGGGGATACACTGAAGCTTTCTTT. Looking up the rest from reference TRBV2 and TRBJ1-1 gives the full variable domain: EPEVTQTPSHQVTQMGQEVILRCVPISNHLYFYWYRQILGQKVEFLVSFYNNEISEKSEIFDDQFSVERPDGSNFTLKIRSTKLEDSAMYFCAILGGGYTEAFFGQGTRLTVV.

V gene TRBV2 combines with J gene TRBJ1-6; TRBD1 agrees at 7 bases. The CDR3 length is 14 residues. Losses at the gene ends were 8 bases for V and 7 bases for J; bases not matched to a gene: 8. Germline lookup yields CDR1 SNHLY and CDR2 FYNNEI. As DNA, the CDR3 is TGTGCCAGCCAACAGGGACAGCACAATTCACCCCTCCACTTT. Residues: CASQQGQHNSPLHF.

This clonotype was observed many times. The chain is built from TRBV7-8 and TRBJ2-5, with D maybe TRBD1 (5 bases). CDR1 is SGHVS, CDR2 FQNEAQ, per germline. V was cut by 1 base and J by 4 bases, with 13 bases left in between. The CDR3 is 15 amino acids. In DNA form, the CDR3 reads TGTGCCAGCAGCTTAGTCCCAGGGAAAGGAGAGACCCAGTACTTC. It yields the protein CASSLVPGKGETQYF.

For the CDR3, the DNA is TGCGCCAGCAGCCGGGACAGTACCCCTAATTCACCCCTCCACTTT. It specifies CASSRDSTPNSPLHF. V and J are TRBV4-1 and TRBJ1-6; 7 nucleotides align to TRBD1. Germline V gene data show CDR1 as MGHRA and CDR2 as YSYEKL. The CDR3 spans 15 residues. With V trimmed by 4 bases and J by 6 bases, 6 bases remained unmatched.

This clonotype was picked up many times. The J gene is TRBJ2-6, the V gene TRBV7-9; D is uncertain. Deletions cut 2 bases from V and 0 bases from J, with 14 bases between. Germline CDR1 is SEHNR and CDR2 is FQNEAQ (reference sequence). This CDR3 has 18 amino acids. The DNA for the CDR3 is TGTGCCAGCAGCTTACGGTTACCCCGAGGCTCTGGGGCCAACGTCCTGACTTTC. It yields the protein CASSLRLPRGSGANVLTF.

This rearrangement joins TRBV13 to TRBJ1-2; no clear D gene. Germline loops: CDR1 PRHDT, CDR2 FYEKMQ (reference sequence). Trimming removed 0 bases at V and 1 base at J, with 9 bases between. This CDR3 region has 15 residues. In DNA form, the CDR3 reads TGTGCCAGCAGCTTAGGGGGAAACCTTAACTATGGCTACACCTTC. Its translation is CASSLGGNLNYGYTF. Filled out from reference TRBV13 and TRBJ1-2, the complete variable domain reads AAGVIQSPRHLIKEKRETATLKCYPIPRHDTVYWYQQGPGQDPQFLISFYEKMQSDKGSIPDRFSAQQFSDYHSELNMSSLELGDSALYFCASSLGGNLNYGYTFGSGTRLTVV.

In its sample, this clonotype was seen a few times. The rearrangement links TRBV7-9 to TRBJ1-1; a weak D match, TRBD1 (6 bases). The CDR3 length is 14 residues. V was shortened by 6 bases and J by 1 base, with 12 bases between the two germline ends. Germline lookup yields CDR1 SEHNR and CDR2 FQNEAQ (reference sequence). This chain's CDR3 is CASRSVQGNTEAFF. In nucleotides, the CDR3 is TGTGCCAGCAGATCCGTACAGGGGAACACTGAAGCTTTCTTT.

About this clonotype: This may be a read error, as it is one base from a much larger clone. V and J are TRBV7-9 and TRBJ1-6; unclear D gene. The CDR3 has 11 amino acids. CDR1 and CDR2 (germline): SEHNR, FQNEAQ (reference sequence). The CDR3 protein is CASSLDSPPHF. The CDR3 region has the DNA TGTGCCAGCAGCTTAGATTCACCCCCCCACTTT.

The sample holds one count of this clonotype. The genes are TRBV12-3 or TRBV12-4 and TRBJ1-3, with D unclear. The length of the CDR3 is 17 residues. V dropped 3 bases and J dropped 7 bases, with 22 bases sitting between them. CDR3: CASSFSLTEREGNTIYF. The CDR3 DNA follows: TGTGCCAGCAGTTTTTCTCTGACTGAGAGGGAGGGTAACACCATATATTTT.

The table lists this clonotype with many counts. The rearrangement joins TRBV7-6 to TRBJ2-3, with D possibly being TRBD2 (6 bases). This CDR3 has 17 residues. Germline CDR1 is SGHVS and CDR2 is FNYEAQ. V lost 1 base and J 0 bases, leaving 14 bases between the germline ends. CDR3 nucleotide sequence: TGTGCCAGCAGCTTAGGGCTGGGGGGAAAAAGCACAGATACGCAGTATTTT. Protein product: CASSLGLGGKSTDTQYF.